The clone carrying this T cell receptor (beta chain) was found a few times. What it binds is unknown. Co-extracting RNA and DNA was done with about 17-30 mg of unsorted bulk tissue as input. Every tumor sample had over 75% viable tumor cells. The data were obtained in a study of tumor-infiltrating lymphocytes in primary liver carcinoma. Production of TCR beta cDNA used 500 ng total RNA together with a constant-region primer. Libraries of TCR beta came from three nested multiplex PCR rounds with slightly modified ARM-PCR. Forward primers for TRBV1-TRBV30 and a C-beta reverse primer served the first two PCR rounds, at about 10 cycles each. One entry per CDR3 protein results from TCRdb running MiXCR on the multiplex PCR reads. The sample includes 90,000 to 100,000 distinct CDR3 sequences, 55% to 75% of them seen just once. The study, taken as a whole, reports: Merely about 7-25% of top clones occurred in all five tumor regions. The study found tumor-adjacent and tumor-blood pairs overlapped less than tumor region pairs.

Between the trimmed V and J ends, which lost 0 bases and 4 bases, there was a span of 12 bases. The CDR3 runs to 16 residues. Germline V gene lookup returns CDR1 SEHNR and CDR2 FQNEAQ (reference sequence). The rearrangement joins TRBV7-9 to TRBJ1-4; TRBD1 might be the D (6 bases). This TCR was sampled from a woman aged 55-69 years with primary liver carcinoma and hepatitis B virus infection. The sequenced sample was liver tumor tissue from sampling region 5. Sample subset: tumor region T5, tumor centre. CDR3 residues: CASSLARGAGNEKLFF. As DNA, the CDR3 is TGTGCCAGCAGCTTAGCGCGGGGGGCTGGTAATGAAAAACTGTTTTTT. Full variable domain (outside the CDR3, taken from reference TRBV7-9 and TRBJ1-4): DTGVSQNPRHKITKRGQNVTFRCDPISEHNRLYWYRQTLGQGPEFLTYFQNEAQLEKSRLLSDRFSAERPKGSFSTLEIQRTEQGDSAMYLCASSLARGAGNEKLFFGSGTQLSVL.